These T cell receptor beta chains were read from a single sample in a study of blood T cell repertoires in COVID-19. Sequencing used immunoSEQ multiplex PCR; TCRdb keeps in-frame clones, though not all of them. The sample carries some 100,000 clones, more than 85% recorded once. Input material: peripheral blood. The receptors shown here come from a man over 45 with active COVID-19. The CDR3 runs from the conserved cysteine through the conserved F or W. A D gene is named only where the DNA matches it firmly. Some rows have no size entry. The others give once, few or many, or a class for an expanded clone.

j_gene	abundance	len	v_gene	d_gene	CDR3nt	CDR3aa
TRBJ1-1	-	16	TRBV6-6	TRBD1	TGTGCCAGCAACTCATCCCCGGGACAGGGAGGAACTGAAGCTTTCTTT	CASNSSPGQGGTEAFF
TRBJ1-1	-	12	TRBV5-1	TRBD1	TGCGCCAGCAGCGTGGGACAGACTGAAGCTTTCTTT	CASSVGQTEAFF
TRBJ2-5	-	14	TRBV28	-	TGTGCCAGCAGTTTTACAGGACACCAAGAGACCCAGTACTTC	CASSFTGHQETQYF
TRBJ2-3	-	15	TRBV5-6	-	TGTGCCAGCAGCACTGTGCTCGAGAGCACAGATACGCAGTATTTT	CASSTVLESTDTQYF
TRBJ1-5	-	14	TRBV6-6	TRBD1	TGTGCCAGCATTCGGGACAGGGTTGATCAGCCCCAGCATTTT	CASIRDRVDQPQHF
TRBJ1-2	few	12	TRBV3-1/TRBV3-2	-	TGTGCCAGCAGCCCAGGGGCTTCTGGCTACACCTTC	CASSPGASGYTF
TRBJ2-1	-	17	TRBV4-1	TRBD2	TGCGCCAGCAGCCAACTCCTAGGGACTAGCGGCGGAGGAGAGCAGTTCTTC	CASSQLLGTSGGGEQFF
TRBJ1-3	-	20	TRBV3-1/TRBV3-2	TRBD1	TGTGCCAGCAGCCAAACAGGGGGGCGGACTTTTTCCTACTCTGGAAACACCATATATTTT	CASSQTGGRTFSYSGNTIYF
TRBJ2-1	-	15	TRBV7-2	-	TGTGCCAGCAGATCCGACAGGCAGGGGGGCAATGAGCAGTTCTTC	CASRSDRQGGNEQFF
TRBJ2-2	-	17	TRBV9	TRBD2	TGTGCCAGCAGCGCGGAGGGAGCGGGGGGGCCATCCGGGGAGCTGTTTTTT	CASSAEGAGGPSGELFF
TRBJ2-1	-	15	TRBV6-5	TRBD1	TGTGCCAGCAGTACGGACAGGAGCTCCTACAATGAGCAGTTCTTC	CASSTDRSSYNEQFF
TRBJ2-1	-	15	TRBV5-6	TRBD1	TGTGCCAGCAGTCGATGGGACAGTCCCTACAATGAGCAGTTCTTC	CASSRWDSPYNEQFF
TRBJ2-1	-	15	TRBV27	TRBD1	TGTGCCAGCAGTTTTCCTGGACAGGGGATGTATGAGCAGTTCTTC	CASSFPGQGMYEQFF
TRBJ2-5	once	14	TRBV30	TRBD1	TGTGCCTGGAGTGGCTGGACAGGGGGAGAGACCCAGTACTTC	CAWSGWTGGETQYF
TRBJ2-3	-	14	TRBV11-3	TRBD1	TGTGCCAGCAGTCGGGACAGTAGCACAGATACGCAGTATTTT	CASSRDSSTDTQYF
TRBJ2-5	-	14	TRBV5-1	-	TGCGCCAGCAGCCCCAGGGCTATACAAGAGACCCAGTACTTC	CASSPRAIQETQYF
TRBJ1-1	-	19	TRBV7-2	-	TGTGCCAGCAGCTTAGGGCCCTTATACTCAGGGCAGGGGTCTGGTGAAGCTTTCTTT	CASSLGPLYSGQGSGEAFF
TRBJ2-1	-	15	TRBV19	TRBD1	TGTGCCAGTAGTAGACAGGGTGTTCGGGACAATGAGCAGTTCTTC	CASSRQGVRDNEQFF
TRBJ1-4	-	17	TRBV15	TRBD1	TGTGCCACCAGCAGGGCCAAGGGACAGGGGAAGGATGAAAAACTGTTTTTT	CATSRAKGQGKDEKLFF
TRBJ1-2	-	12	TRBV12-3/TRBV12-4	-	TGTGCCAGCAGTTTAGTGGGCCGCGGCTACACCTTC	CASSLVGRGYTF
TRBJ2-1	-	19	TRBV23-1	TRBD1	TGCGCCAGCAGTCAATCTTGCGGAAACCAGGGGGACCTTTACAATGAGCAGTTCTTC	CASSQSCGNQGDLYNEQFF
TRBJ2-3	-	20	TRBV10-3	TRBD2	TGTGCCATCAGTGAATTAGGAGGACTAGCCCGCACCCACGACACAGATACGCAGTATTTT	CAISELGGLARTHDTDTQYF
TRBJ2-3	once	16	TRBV6-6	TRBD2	TGTGCCAGCAGTTCCCCCGGGACTACCCGCACAGATACGCAGTATTTT	CASSSPGTTRTDTQYF
TRBJ1-3	few	13	TRBV5-1	-	TGCGCCAGCACGGGGTCCTCTGGAAACACCATATATTTT	CASTGSSGNTIYF
TRBJ1-5	-	14	TRBV13	-	TGTGCCAGCAGCTCGGGACGGGGAGGTCAGCCCCAGCATTTT	CASSSGRGGQPQHF
TRBJ2-1	once	15	TRBV10-2	TRBD2	TGCGCCAGCAGTGGTGGGCGGGGGGGCCCCAATGAGCAGTTCTTC	CASSGGRGGPNEQFF
TRBJ2-3	-	15	TRBV9	-	TGTGCCAGCAGCGTAGGGCAAACCCGCACAGATACGCAGTATTTT	CASSVGQTRTDTQYF
TRBJ1-4	-	14	TRBV7-9	-	TGTGCCAGCAGCCGTGGACAGTCAAATGAAAAACTGTTTTTT	CASSRGQSNEKLFF